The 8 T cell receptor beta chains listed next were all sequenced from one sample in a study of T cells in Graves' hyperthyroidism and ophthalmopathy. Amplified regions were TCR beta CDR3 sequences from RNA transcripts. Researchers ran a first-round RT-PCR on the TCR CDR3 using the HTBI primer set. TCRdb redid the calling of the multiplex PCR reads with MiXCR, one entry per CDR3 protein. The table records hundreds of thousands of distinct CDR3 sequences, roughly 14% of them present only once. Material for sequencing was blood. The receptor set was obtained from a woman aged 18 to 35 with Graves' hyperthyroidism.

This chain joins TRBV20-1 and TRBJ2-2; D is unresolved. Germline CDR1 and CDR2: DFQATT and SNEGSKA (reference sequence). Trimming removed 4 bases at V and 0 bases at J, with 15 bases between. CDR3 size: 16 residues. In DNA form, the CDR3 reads TGCAGTGCTACTCTTGGCGTTCAGACGAACACCGGGGAGCTGTTTTTT. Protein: CSATLGVQTNTGELFF.

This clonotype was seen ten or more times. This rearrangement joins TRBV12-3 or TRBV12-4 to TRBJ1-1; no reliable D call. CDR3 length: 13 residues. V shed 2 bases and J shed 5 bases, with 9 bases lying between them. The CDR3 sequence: CASSLLRNTEAFF. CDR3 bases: TGTGCCAGCAGTTTACTAAGGAATACTGAAGCTTTCTTT.

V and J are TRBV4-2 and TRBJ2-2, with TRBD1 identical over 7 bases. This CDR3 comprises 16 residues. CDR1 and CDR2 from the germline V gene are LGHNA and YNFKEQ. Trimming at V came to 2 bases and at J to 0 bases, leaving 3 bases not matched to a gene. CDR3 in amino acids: CASSQPDRTNTGELFF. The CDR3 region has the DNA TGTGCCAGCAGCCAACCGGACAGGACGAACACCGGGGAGCTGTTTTTT.

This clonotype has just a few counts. CDR3 nucleotide sequence: TGTGCCAGCAGCCGGGGACAGGCTTACTACGAGCAGTACTTC. This translates into CASSRGQAYYEQYF. The chain couples TRBV5-5 to TRBJ2-7, with TRBD1 matching 8 bases. This CDR3 region has 14 residues. CDR1 is SGHKS and CDR2 is YYEKEE in the germline V gene (reference sequence). Unmatched junction bases numbered 6, after V lost 4 bases and J lost 3 bases.

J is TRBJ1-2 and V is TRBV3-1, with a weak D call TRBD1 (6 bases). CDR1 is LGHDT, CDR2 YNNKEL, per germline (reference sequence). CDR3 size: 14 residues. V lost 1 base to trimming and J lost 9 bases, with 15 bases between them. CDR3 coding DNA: TGTGCCAGCAGCCAAGGGCGATTGACAGGCAGCTACACCTTC. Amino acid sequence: CASSQGRLTGSYTF.

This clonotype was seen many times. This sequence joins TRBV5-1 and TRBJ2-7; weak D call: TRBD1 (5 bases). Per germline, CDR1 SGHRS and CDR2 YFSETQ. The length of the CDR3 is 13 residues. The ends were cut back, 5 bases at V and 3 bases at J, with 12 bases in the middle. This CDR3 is CASRMGPFYEQYF. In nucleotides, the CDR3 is TGCGCCAGCAGAATGGGGCCGTTCTACGAGCAGTACTTC.

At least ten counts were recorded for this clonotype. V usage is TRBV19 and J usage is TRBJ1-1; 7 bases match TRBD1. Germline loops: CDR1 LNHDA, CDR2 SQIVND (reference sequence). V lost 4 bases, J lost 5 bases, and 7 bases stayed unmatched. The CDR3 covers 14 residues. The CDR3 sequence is CASSTTGIRTEAFF. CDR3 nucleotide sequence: TGTGCCAGTAGTACGACAGGGATTCGAACTGAAGCTTTCTTT.

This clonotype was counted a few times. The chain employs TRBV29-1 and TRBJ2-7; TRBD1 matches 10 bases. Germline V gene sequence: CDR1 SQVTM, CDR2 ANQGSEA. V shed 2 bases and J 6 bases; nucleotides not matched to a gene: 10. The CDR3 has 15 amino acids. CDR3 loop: CSVEIGGQGSSEQYF. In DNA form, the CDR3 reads TGCAGCGTTGAAATCGGGGGACAGGGGAGCTCCGAGCAGTACTTC.